The clone carrying this TCR beta chain was detected a few times. Its antigen is currently unknown. The record originates from a study of cytomegalovirus exposure and HLA in healthy donors. Study conclusions and caveats: Rare TCR sequences dominated, though some public TCRs recurred in many donors. It was reported that TCR beta sequences correctly inferred the HLA-A and HLA-B alleles for most subjects.

J gave up 0 bases and V 4 bases, and 15 bases lay outside the gene matches. Germline V gene data show CDR1 as SGHDT and CDR2 as YYEEEE. This CDR3 is built from 18 residues. Primers for the PCR totalled 60 Vbeta and 13 Jbeta. TCRdb keeps only in-frame clones here, not all; method: immunoSEQ multiplex PCR. The data contain about 170,000 clones, roughly 82% of them singletons. Material for sequencing was PBMCs. The TCR originated in a woman in her forties or fifties in good health and CMV-seropositive. The chain employs TRBV5-6 and TRBJ1-1; 7 nucleotides line up with TRBD1. The CDR3: CASSGGQRGLYLNTEAFF. The DNA of the CDR3 is TGTGCCAGCAGCGGGGGACAGAGGGGCTTATACTTGAACACTGAAGCTTTCTTT.